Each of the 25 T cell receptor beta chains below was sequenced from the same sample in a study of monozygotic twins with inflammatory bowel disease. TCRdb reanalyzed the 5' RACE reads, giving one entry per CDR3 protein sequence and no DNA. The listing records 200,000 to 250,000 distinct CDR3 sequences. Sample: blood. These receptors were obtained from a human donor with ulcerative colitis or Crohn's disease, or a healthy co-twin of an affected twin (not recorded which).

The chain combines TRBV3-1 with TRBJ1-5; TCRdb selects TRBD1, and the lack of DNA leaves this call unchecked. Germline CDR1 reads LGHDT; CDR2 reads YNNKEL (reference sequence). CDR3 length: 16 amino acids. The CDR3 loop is CASSQDPGAGNQPQHF.

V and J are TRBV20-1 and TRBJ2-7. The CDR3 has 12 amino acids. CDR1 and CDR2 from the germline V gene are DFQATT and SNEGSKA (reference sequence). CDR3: CSARDDSYEQYF.

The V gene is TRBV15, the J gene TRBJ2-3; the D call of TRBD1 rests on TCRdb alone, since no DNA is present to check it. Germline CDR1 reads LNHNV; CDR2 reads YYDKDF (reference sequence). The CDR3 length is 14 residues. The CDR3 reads CATSSGQGTDTQYF.

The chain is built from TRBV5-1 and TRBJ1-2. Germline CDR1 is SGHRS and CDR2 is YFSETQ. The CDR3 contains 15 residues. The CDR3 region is CASSPGQSANYGYTF.

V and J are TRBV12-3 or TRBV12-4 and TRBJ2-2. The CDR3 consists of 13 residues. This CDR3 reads CASSPTGTGELFF.

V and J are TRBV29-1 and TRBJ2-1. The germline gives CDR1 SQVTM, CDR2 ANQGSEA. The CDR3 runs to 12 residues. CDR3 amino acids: CSVGSSYNEQFF.

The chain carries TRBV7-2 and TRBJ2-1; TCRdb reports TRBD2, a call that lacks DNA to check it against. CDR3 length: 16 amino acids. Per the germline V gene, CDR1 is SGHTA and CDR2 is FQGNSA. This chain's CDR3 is CASSFTSGKELIEQFF.

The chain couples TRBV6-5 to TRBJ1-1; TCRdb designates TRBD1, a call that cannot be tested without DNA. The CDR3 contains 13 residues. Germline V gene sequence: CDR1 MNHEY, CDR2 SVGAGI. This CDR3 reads CASRNQGNTEAFF.

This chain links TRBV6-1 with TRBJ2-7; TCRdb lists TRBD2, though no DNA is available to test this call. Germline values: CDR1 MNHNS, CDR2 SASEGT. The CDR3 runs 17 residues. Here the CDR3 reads CASSDRRGERRSYEQYF.

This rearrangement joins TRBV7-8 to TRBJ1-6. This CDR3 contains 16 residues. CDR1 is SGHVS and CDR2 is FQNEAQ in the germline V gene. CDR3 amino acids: CASSLASVSYNSPLHF.

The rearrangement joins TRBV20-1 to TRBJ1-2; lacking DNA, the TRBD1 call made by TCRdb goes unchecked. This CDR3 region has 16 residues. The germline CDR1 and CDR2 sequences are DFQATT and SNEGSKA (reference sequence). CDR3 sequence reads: CSAEKGTGGGTNGYTF.

The CDR3 sequence is CSASGGSYNEQFF. V usage is TRBV20-1 and J usage is TRBJ2-1. Germline CDR1 and CDR2: DFQATT and SNEGSKA (reference sequence). There are 13 residues in the CDR3.

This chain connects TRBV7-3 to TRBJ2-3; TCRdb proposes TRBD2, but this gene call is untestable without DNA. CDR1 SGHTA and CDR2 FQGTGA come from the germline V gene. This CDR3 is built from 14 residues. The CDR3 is CASSPGLAGSTQYF.

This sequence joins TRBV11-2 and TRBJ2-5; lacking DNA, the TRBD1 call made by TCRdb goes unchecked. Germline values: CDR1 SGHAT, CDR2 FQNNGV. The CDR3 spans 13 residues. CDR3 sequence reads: CASSPRTVETQYF.

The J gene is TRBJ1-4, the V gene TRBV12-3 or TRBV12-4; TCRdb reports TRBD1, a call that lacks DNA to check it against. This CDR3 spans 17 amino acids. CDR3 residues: CASSFGTGRGLKEKLFF.

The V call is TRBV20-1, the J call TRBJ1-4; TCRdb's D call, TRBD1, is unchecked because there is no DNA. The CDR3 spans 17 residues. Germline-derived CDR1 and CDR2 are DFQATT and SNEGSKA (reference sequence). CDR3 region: CSAISRLAGGFGEKLFF.

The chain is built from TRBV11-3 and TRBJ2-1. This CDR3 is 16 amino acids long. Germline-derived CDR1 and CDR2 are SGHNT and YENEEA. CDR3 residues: CASSFRLGPQYNEQFF.

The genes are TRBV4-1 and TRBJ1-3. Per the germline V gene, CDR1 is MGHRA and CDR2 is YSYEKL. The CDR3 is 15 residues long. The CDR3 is CASSPTTGSGNTIYF.

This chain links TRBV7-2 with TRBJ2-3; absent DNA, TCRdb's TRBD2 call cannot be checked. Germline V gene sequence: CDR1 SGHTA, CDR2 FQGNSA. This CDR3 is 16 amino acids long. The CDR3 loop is CASTPWAGGFTDTQYF.

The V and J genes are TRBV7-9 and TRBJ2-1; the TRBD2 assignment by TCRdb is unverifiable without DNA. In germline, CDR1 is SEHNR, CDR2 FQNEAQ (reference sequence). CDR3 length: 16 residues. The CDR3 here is CASSLAPLAGGNEQFF.

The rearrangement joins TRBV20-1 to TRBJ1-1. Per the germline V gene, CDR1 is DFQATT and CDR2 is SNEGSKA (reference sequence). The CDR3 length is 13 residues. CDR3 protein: CSARAWMNTEAFF.

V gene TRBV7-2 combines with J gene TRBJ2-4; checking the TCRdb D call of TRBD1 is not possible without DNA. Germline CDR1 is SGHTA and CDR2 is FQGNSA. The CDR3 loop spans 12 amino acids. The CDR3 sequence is CASSPPINIQYF.

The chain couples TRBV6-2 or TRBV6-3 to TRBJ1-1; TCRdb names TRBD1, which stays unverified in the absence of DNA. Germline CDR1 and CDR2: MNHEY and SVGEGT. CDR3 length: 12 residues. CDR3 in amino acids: CASSPGHFEAFF.

CDR3 loop: CSAGSGTSASSYNEQFF. The V gene is TRBV20-1, the J gene TRBJ2-1; TCRdb designates TRBD2, a call that cannot be tested without DNA. CDR1 and CDR2 (germline): DFQATT, SNEGSKA (reference sequence). The CDR3 sequence is 17 residues long.

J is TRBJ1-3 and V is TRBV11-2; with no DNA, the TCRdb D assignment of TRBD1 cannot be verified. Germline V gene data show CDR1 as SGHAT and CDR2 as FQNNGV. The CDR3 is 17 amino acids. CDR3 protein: CASSYGLDSLSGNTIYF.